This T cell receptor (beta chain) was retrieved from a study of blood T cell repertoires in COVID-19. The data were produced by immunoSEQ multiplex PCR, yet TCRdb's version contains in-frame clones alone and is incomplete. The sample records about 140,000 clones, roughly four fifths being singletons. The V gene's germline CDR1 is SGHDT and CDR2 YYEEEE. V lost 6 bases and J 4 bases, leaving 17 bases between the germline ends. CDR3 length: 14 amino acids. Sequencing was done on a sample of peripheral blood. The TCR sequence derives from a woman aged 55-69 years with acute or convalescent COVID-19. The chain employs TRBV5-6 and TRBJ2-7, with a tentative D call TRBD1 (6 bases). CDR3 nucleotide sequence: TGTGCCAGCAACCCGACAGGTAAAGATTACGAGCAGTACTTC. Translating gives CASNPTGKDYEQYF. The complete variable domain, with remaining parts taken from reference TRBV5-6 and TRBJ2-7, reads DAGVTQSPTHLIKTRGQQVTLRCSPKSGHDTVSWYQQALGQGPQFIFQYYEEEERQRGNFPDRFSGHQFPNYSSELNVNALLLGDSALYLCASNPTGKDYEQYFGPGTRLTVT.